This T cell receptor (beta chain) derives from a study of blood T cells in healthy people across ages. It was with a sample-barcoded 5' primer and a J-beta primer mix that a second PCR of roughly 7 to 12 cycles was run. TCRdb fed the 5' RACE reads into MiXCR, producing one record per CDR3 protein. The sample records about 1.4 million distinct CDR3 sequences, around 59% being singletons. Russia was home to the donors, healthy Caucasian individuals aged about 6 to 100. This clonotype occurred a few times. The CDR3 is 12 amino acids. V was shortened by 6 bases and J by 6 bases, with 14 bases between the two germline ends. CDR1 DFQATT and CDR2 SNEGSKA come from the germline V gene (reference sequence).

Source material: blood. The chain recombines TRBV20-1 with TRBJ2-5; D tentatively fits TRBD1 or TRBD2 (5 bases each). The sequence derives from a man between 18 and 29 years old in good health. In DNA form, the CDR3 reads TGCAGTGCCAAGAGGTGGGGGAAGACCCAGTACTTC. Its protein product is CSAKRWGKTQYF.